This T cell receptor beta chain was found in a study of blood T cells in healthy people across ages (dated by TCRdb to the mid-2010s). Context from the whole study: In model experiments, template switching captured about one uniquely barcoded TCR beta cDNA molecule for every two T cells. To track age-related changes in TCR beta repertoire diversity, the study relied on deep sequencing normalized with unique cDNA molecular identifiers. Donors were grouped into four age groups: young (average 16 years), middle-aged (39), aged (62) and long-lived (about 90). Two additional independent replicas of 1 million unique cDNA reads from the same blood draw were analyzed for two donors (one aged 18 to 30 and one aged 80 or older). To avoid experimental bias, donors of different ages were distributed randomly across sequencing lanes. Study-wide conclusions, independent of this receptor: Donor CMV infection status was unknown, potentially confounding age-related changes in expanded clonotypes. Compared with the aged group, the long-lived group had more naive CD4+ T cells, fewer expanded clones and increased TCR diversity, a pattern suggesting age selection. Bulk unsorted PBMC profiling prevented conclusive comparison of naive and antigen-experienced compartments. Estimates of total diversity based on one million sequenced T cells were considered lower bounds and underestimates. The percentage of naive T cells measured by flow cytometry correlated strongly with observed TCR beta diversity. Observed TCR beta diversity per million T cells fell roughly linearly with age, and a significant reduction was already apparent by age roughly 40.

The method was 5' RACE. TCRdb records Illumina HiSeq 2500 as the sequencer. The second PCR ran for roughly 7 to 11 cycles and used a J-beta primer mix along with a sample-barcoded 5' primer. A template-switch 5' adaptor carrying 12 random nucleotides introduced a unique molecular identifier onto each TCR beta cDNA molecule. Each sample yielded at least 3 million CDR3-containing paired-end reads. First-strand cDNA synthesis was performed from all RNA using the Mint cDNA synthesis kit, with priming by a TRBC-specific oligonucleotide. After uracil-DNA glycosylase treatment, a first 18-cycle PCR used universal primers M1SS and BC2_uni_R on all cDNA. The source study handled its data this way. For normalization, 1 million high-quality reads, each with a distinct molecular identifier, were randomly selected from each sample. Instead of being binned into consensus sequences, reads that shared molecular identifiers were thrown out. CDR3 identification, clonotype clustering and error correction used MiTCR with a Q25 quality threshold and the strictest error-elimination algorithm. A nonparametric unseen species model with Euler transformation was used to estimate a lower bound on total TCR beta diversity. TCRdb took the public reads, trimmed them with fastp at Q25, ran MiXCR for clone calling and kept in-frame beta chains. CDR3 protein duplicates are merged, each entry listing the most common genes and DNA. TCRdb's processing, not the study's, gives the V and J calls here. For this sample the table gives fewer than 1.5 million distinct CDR3 sequences, of which 42% were detected only once. The ten largest clones take up under 8% of the sample.

Donors were a few dozen systemically healthy Caucasian individuals from Russia aged roughly 6 to 100 years. Each donor gave around 9.8 milliliters of peripheral blood, collected into EDTA-treated Vacutainer tubes. Ficoll-Paque density-gradient centrifugation was used to isolate PBMCs, with at least 7 million obtained per sample. Total RNA, at least 6 micrograms per sample, was extracted from PBMCs with Trizol reagent. The percentages of naive CD45RAhigh/CD27high T cells were determined by flow cytometry on a PBMC aliquot from every donor. Between the V and J ends, shortened by 7 bases and 7 bases respectively, the junction contains 13 bases. The cysteine opens and the phenylalanine closes a CDR3 of 13 amino acids. CDR3 DNA only is kept here, 39 bases in frame from base 1. Sequences KGHDR (CDR1) and SFDVKD (CDR2) are obtained from the germline V gene. This clonotype occurred a few times. Its antigen remains undetermined. The record has no base qualities; no much larger clone is one base away.

The sequence is built from TRBV24-1 and TRBJ2-1, and possibly TRBD2, on 6 matching bases. Source material: blood. This receptor was obtained from a woman aged 18-29 years in good health. The DNA sequence is given as TGTGCCACCAGATCCGGGACTCCTAATGAGCAGTTCTTC. It is translated as CATRSGTPNEQFF.